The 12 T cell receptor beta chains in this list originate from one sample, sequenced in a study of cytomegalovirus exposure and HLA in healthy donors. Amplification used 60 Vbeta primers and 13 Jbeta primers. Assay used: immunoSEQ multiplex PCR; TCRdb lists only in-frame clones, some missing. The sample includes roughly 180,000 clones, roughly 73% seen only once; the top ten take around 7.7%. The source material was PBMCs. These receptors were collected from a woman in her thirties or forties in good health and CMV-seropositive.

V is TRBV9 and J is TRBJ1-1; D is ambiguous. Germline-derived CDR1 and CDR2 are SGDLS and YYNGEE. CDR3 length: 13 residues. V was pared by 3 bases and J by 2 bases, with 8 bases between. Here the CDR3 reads CASSEQINTEAFF. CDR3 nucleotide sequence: TGTGCCAGCAGCGAACAAATTAACACTGAAGCTTTCTTT.

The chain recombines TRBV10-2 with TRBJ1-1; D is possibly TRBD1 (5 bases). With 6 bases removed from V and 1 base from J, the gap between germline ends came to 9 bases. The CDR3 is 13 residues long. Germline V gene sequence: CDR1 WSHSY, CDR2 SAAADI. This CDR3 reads CASRATGNTEAFF. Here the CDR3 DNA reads TGCGCCAGCAGGGCCACAGGGAACACTGAAGCTTTCTTT.

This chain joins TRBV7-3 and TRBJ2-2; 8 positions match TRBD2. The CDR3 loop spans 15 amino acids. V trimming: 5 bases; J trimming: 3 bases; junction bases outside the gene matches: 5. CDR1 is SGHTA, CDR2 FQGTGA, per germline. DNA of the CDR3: TGTGCCAGCAGCCCCCAAGCGGGGGACACCGGGGAGCTGTTTTTT. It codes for CASSPQAGDTGELFF.

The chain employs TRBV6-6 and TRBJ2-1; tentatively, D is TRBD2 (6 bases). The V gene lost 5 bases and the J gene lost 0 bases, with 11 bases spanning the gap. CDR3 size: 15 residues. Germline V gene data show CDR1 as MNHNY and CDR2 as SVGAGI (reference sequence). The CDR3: CASSADGSSYNEQFF. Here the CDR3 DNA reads TGTGCCAGCAGTGCAGACGGGAGCTCCTACAATGAGCAGTTCTTC.

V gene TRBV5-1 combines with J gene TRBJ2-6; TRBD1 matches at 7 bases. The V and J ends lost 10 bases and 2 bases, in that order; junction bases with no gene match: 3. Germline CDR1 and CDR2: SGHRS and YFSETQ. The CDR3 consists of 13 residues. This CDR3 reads CASQGAGANVLTF. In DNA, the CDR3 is TGCGCCTCCCAGGGGGCTGGGGCCAACGTCCTGACTTTC.

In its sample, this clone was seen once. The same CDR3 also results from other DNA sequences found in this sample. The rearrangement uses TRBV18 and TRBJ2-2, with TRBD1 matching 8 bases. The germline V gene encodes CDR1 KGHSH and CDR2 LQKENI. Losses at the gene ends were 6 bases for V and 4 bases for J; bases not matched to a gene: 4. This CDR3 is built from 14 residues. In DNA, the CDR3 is TGTGCCAGCTCTCCCACAGGGGGCACCGGGGAGCTGTTTTTT. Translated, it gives CASSPTGGTGELFF.

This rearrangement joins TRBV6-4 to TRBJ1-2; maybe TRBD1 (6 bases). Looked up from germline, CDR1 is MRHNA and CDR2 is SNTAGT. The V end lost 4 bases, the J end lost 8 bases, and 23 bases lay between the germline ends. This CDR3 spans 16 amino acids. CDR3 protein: CASSADRSYYVDGYTF. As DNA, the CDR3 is TGTGCCAGCAGTGCCGACAGGAGTTACTATGTGGACGGCTACACCTTC.

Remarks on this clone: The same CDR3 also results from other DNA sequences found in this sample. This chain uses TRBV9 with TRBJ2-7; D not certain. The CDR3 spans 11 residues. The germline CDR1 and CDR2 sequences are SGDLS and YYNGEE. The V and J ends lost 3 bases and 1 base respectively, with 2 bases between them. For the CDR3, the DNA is TGTGCCAGCAGCGCATCCTACGAGCAGTACTTC. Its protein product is CASSASYEQYF.

This chain's CDR3 is CASSLEGGRWANEQFF. Written as DNA, the CDR3 is TGTGCCAGCAGCTTAGAAGGGGGAAGATGGGCGAATGAGCAGTTCTTC. The chain recombines TRBV11-2 with TRBJ2-1; tentatively, D is TRBD1 (6 bases). V gave up 0 bases and J gave up 7 bases, with 16 bases separating them. Germline V gives CDR1 SGHAT, CDR2 FQNNGV. CDR3 length equals 16 residues.

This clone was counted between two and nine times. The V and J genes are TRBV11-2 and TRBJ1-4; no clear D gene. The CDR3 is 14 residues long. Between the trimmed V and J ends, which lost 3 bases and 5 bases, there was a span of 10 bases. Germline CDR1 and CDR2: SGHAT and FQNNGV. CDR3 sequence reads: CASSLERVNEKLFF. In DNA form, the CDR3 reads TGTGCCAGCAGCTTGGAGAGGGTAAATGAAAAACTGTTTTTT.

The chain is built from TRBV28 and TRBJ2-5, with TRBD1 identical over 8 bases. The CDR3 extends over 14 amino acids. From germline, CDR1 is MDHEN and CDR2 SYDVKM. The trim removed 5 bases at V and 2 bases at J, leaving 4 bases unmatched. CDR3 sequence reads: CASSDRGPQETQYF. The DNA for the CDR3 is TGTGCCAGCAGTGACAGGGGACCTCAAGAGACCCAGTACTTC.

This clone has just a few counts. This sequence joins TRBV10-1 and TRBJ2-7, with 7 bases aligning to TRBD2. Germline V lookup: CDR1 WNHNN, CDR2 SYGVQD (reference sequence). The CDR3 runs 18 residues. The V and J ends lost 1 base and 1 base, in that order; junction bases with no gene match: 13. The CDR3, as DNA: TGCGCCAGCAGTGAGTTGCGGGAGCCAGAGCCCCCATCCTACGAGCAGTACTTC. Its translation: CASSELREPEPPSYEQYF.